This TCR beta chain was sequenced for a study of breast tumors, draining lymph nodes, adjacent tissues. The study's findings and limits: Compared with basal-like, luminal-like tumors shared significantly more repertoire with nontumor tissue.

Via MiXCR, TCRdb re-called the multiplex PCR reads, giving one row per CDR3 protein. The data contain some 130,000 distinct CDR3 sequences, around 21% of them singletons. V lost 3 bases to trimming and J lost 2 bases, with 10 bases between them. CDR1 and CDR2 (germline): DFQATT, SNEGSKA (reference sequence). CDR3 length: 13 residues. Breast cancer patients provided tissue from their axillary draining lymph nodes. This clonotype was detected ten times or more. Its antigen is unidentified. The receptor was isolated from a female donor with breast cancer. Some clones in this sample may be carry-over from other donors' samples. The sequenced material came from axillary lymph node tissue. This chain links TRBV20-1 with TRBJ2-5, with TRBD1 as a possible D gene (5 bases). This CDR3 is CSARGPGQETQYF. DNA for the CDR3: TGCAGTGCTAGGGGGCCAGGGCAAGAGACCCAGTACTTC.